This T cell receptor (beta chain) was sequenced for a study of CD8+ T cells in alopecia areata. Study-wide results and limits: Patients showed less clear TCR sequence sharing than mice, possibly partly because of HLA diversity. Affected scalp, especially in alopecia totalis/universalis, had a higher clonality than normal scalp did.

CDR1 GTSNPN and CDR2 SVGIG come from the germline V gene (reference sequence). V gave up 3 bases and J gave up 3 bases, with 8 bases separating them. The length of the CDR3 is 12 residues. It was cDNA, reverse transcribed from extracted RNA, that served as the sequencing template. Here immunoSEQ multiplex PCR was the method, and the copy in TCRdb shows in-frame clones only, minus some. The sample consists of about 150,000 clones, 45% to 55% of them appearing once. Regarding this clone: Antigen: not known.

The V gene is TRBV30, the J gene TRBJ1-2; D remains unclear. The TCR originated in a human donor with alopecia areata. The material sequenced was CD8+ T cells sorted from blood, taken at week 0. The CDR3 here is CAWRNDDYGYTF. DNA of the CDR3: TGTGCCTGGAGAAACGATGACTATGGCTACACCTTC.